This T cell receptor beta chain was found in a study of graft-versus-host responses after intestinal transplantation (dated by TCRdb to the early 2020s). Concerning the study at large: Multivisceral, liver-intestinal, or isolated intestinal transplants were received by the recipients. Every recipient was given anti-thymocyte globulin induction, then maintenance tacrolimus and steroids for about 3 years. Graft-versus-host and host-versus-graft alloreactive T cell clones were tracked in the graft, circulation and bone marrow after intestinal transplantation using bulk TCR-beta CDR3 sequencing. To identify alloreactive clones, pre-transplant mixed lymphocyte reaction products were sequenced and compared with unstimulated pre-transplant donor and recipient T cells. A cohort of around 25 intestinal transplant recipients, including one retransplant, was enrolled, and a few patients lacking pretransplant specimens were excluded. A peak of at least 4% donor T cells among recipient peripheral blood mononuclear cells was the definition used for donor T cell macrochimerism. Rather than going through the commercial service, samples from three later patients were sequenced in-house on an Illumina MiSeq and processed with MiXCR.

Blood samples were collected up to 4 times in the first month after transplant and then at least monthly when available. Broad study findings and their caveats: Early after transplant, declines in HvG clones were associated with peak levels of circulating GvH clones. In patients with donor T cell macrochimerism, the allografts had high GvH to HvG T cell clonal ratios. GvH clones were found in recipient bone marrow, and some of the GvH clones appeared earlier in ileal mucosa or blood, which is consistent with an intestinal mucosal origin. The relatively low number and heterogeneity of intestinal transplant patients limited the conclusions.

The CDR1 and CDR2 encoded by the germline V gene are SQVTM and ANQGSEA. The V end loses 5 bases and the J end loses 0 bases, and a stretch of 10 bases separates them. From the cysteine up to the phenylalanine, the CDR3 has a length of 13 residues. The read is trimmed to its CDR3 DNA, 39 bases read in frame from base 1. Concerning this clone: Its antigen is not yet known. Base quality data are lacking; no much larger clone is found one base away.

Library prep was done by the immunoSEQ multiplex PCR assay. Adaptive Biotechnologies carried out high-throughput TCR-beta CDR3 sequencing of genomic DNA for most patients. On the study's bioinformatics: Adaptive's ImmunoSEQ software supplied the TCR sequencing data for around 19 patients, while MiXCR and VDJtools were used to process a few other patients. Because the origin of CDR3 nucleotide sequences shared between donor and recipient could not be assigned, those sequences were removed. To count as alloreactive, a clone needed at least 2-fold expansion over unstimulated cells and a minimum CFSE-low frequency of 0.002% (template counts) or 0.001% (read counts). A clone was considered mappable if detected in the sequenced pre-transplant spleen, lymph node, or MLR CFSE-low populations of the donor or recipient. The cumulative frequency of alloreactive clones was calculated as a percentage of all sequences, weighted by copy number. TCRdb stores this immuneACCESS table with in-frame sequences only. Part of the clones is absent; in the studies checked, under half of the shortfall reflects unresolved V genes, and no reason is known for the rest. That table furnishes V, J and clone size, whereas the DNA furnished D and trimming. The sample data list 25,000 or so clones, and roughly 90% of these were observed just once. The ten top clones hold approximately 2% of the sample.

The sequence is built from TRBV29-1 and TRBJ1-1; 5 matching bases give a weak D call of TRBD1. The source was PBMCs, collected approximately 39 days after intestinal transplant. This receptor was obtained from a human patient who received an intestinal transplant, so some T cells may come from the graft donor. CDR3 loop: CSVSGTLNTEAFF. The nucleotide sequence is TGCAGCGTTAGCGGGACCCTGAACACTGAAGCTTTCTTT.